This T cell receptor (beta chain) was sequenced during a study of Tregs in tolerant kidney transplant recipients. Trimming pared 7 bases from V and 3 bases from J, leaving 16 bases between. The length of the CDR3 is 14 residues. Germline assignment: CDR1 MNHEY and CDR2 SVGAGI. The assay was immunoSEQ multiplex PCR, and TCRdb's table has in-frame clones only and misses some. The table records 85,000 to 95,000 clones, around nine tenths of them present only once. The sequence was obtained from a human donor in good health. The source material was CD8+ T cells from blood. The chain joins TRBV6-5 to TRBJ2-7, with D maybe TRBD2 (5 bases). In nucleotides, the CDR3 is TGTGCCAGCACCTGGAGAGGGTCCAACTACGAGCAGTACTTC. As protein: CASTWRGSNYEQYF.